There are many counts of the clone carrying this TCR beta chain. Its target is unknown. Other autoimmune diseases, uncontrolled infections, pregnancy or lactation led to the exclusion of patients. Clinicians made diagnoses from clinical symptoms, serum thyroxine, TRAb, thyroid ultrasound and orbital computed tomography. The data belong to a study of Graves' ophthalmopathy and Graves' hyperthyroidism. As the template, RNA transcripts were used to amplify TCR beta CDR3 regions. RT-PCR was first run with HTBI primers, then multiplex PCR in a second round. TCRdb fed the multiplex PCR reads into MiXCR, producing one record per CDR3 protein. This sample has around 670,000 distinct CDR3 sequences, with 40% found just once. Germline assignment: CDR1 SGHVS and CDR2 FNYEAQ. CDR3 length equals 15 residues. The V segment lost 5 bases and the J segment 5 bases; nucleotides outside the gene matches: 10. Notes on the study in general: Progression of ophthalmopathy was predicted by the model with 65% to 71% sensitivity and roughly 74% specificity.

Sequencing was performed on peripheral blood. The clonotype originates from an adult man with Graves' ophthalmopathy. V is TRBV7-6 and J is TRBJ2-5; 8 bases align to TRBD1. CDR3 sequence (DNA): TGTGCCAGCAGCAGACGGACAGGGCAGTGGGAGACCCAGTACTTC. It encodes CASSRRTGQWETQYF.